These T cell receptor beta chains were read from a single sample in a study of T-cell memory formation after mild COVID-19. MiXCR, applied by TCRdb to the 5' RACE reads, yields one record per CDR3 protein. The sample consists of about 350,000 distinct CDR3 sequences, approximately 14% of them appearing once. Sequenced: PBMCs or a T cell subset sorted from them (not recorded which). The origin of the receptors is a young man who had mild COVID-19 (a few samples of this study predate the infection). Cell type and time point are not known. Both conserved end residues are part of each CDR3. The order of the fields is CDR3 protein, CDR3 DNA, D gene, clone size, J gene, V gene. D genes are given only for firm matches. Size is stated for part of the rows, as once, few or many counts, or as a class when the clone is expanded.

cdr3_aa: CASSIQGVGYTF
cdr3_nt: TGTGCCAGCAGCATCCAGGGAGTGGGCTACACCTTC
d_call: NA
clone_size: few
j_call: TRBJ1-2
v_call: TRBV11-2

cdr3_aa: CASSWRQGRELFF
cdr3_nt: TGTGCCAGCAGCTGGCGACAGGGGAGGGAGCTGTTTTTT
d_call: TRBD1
clone_size: NA
j_call: TRBJ2-2
v_call: TRBV5-5

cdr3_aa: CASSSPYNEQFF
cdr3_nt: TGTGCCAGCAGCAGTCCCTACAATGAGCAGTTCTTC
d_call: NA
clone_size: few
j_call: TRBJ2-1
v_call: TRBV21-1

cdr3_aa: CASRGPGSSQPQHF
cdr3_nt: TGTGCCAGCAGGGGTCCGGGGAGTAGTCAGCCCCAGCATTTT
d_call: NA
clone_size: NA
j_call: TRBJ1-5
v_call: TRBV12-3/TRBV12-4

cdr3_aa: CASSLGEDPILEQYF
cdr3_nt: TGTGCCAGTAGCTTGGGGGAAGATCCCATCTTGGAGCAGTACTTC
d_call: NA
clone_size: NA
j_call: TRBJ2-7
v_call: TRBV19

cdr3_aa: CASSETPTSYEQYF
cdr3_nt: TGTGCCAGCAGCGAGACACCGACCTCCTACGAGCAGTACTTC
d_call: NA
clone_size: NA
j_call: TRBJ2-7
v_call: TRBV12-3/TRBV12-4

cdr3_aa: CATSEDRAQPQHF
cdr3_nt: TGTGCCACCTCTGAGGACAGGGCCCAGCCCCAGCATTTT
d_call: TRBD1
clone_size: few
j_call: TRBJ1-5
v_call: TRBV18

cdr3_aa: CASSSTQGYEQYF
cdr3_nt: TGTGCCAGCAGCTCGACGCAGGGATACGAGCAGTACTTC
d_call: NA
clone_size: NA
j_call: TRBJ2-7
v_call: TRBV7-8

cdr3_aa: CASTGTNYGYTF
cdr3_nt: TGTGCCAGCACGGGTACTAACTATGGCTACACCTTC
d_call: NA
clone_size: few
j_call: TRBJ1-2
v_call: TRBV28

cdr3_aa: CASSLLEGLAGYTF
cdr3_nt: TGTGCCAGCAGTTTATTGGAGGGGTTAGCCGGCTACACCTTC
d_call: NA
clone_size: NA
j_call: TRBJ1-2
v_call: TRBV28

cdr3_aa: CASRGLSYEQYF
cdr3_nt: TGCGCCAGCCGCGGACTTTCCTACGAGCAGTACTTC
d_call: NA
clone_size: NA
j_call: TRBJ2-7
v_call: TRBV4-1

cdr3_aa: CASSPPNRGGETQYF
cdr3_nt: TGTGCCAGCTCACCACCGAACAGGGGAGGAGAGACCCAGTACTTC
d_call: NA
clone_size: NA
j_call: TRBJ2-5
v_call: TRBV18

cdr3_aa: CASSQETGGGAGNTGELFF
cdr3_nt: TGTGCCAGCAGCCAAGAAACCGGAGGGGGCGCGGGGAACACCGGGGAGCTGTTTTTT
d_call: NA
clone_size: few
j_call: TRBJ2-2
v_call: TRBV4-2

cdr3_aa: CASSLDLGAEQFF
cdr3_nt: TGTGCCAGCAGCTTGGATCTCGGGGCTGAGCAGTTCTTC
d_call: NA
clone_size: NA
j_call: TRBJ2-1
v_call: TRBV5-5

cdr3_aa: CASSLRGGQNSPLHF
cdr3_nt: TGTGCCAGCAGCCTCCGGGGGGGGCAGAATTCACCCCTCCACTTT
d_call: NA
clone_size: NA
j_call: TRBJ1-6
v_call: TRBV5-4

cdr3_aa: CASSLVTGGSGNTIYF
cdr3_nt: TGTGCCAGCAGCTTAGTTACAGGGGGCTCTGGAAACACCATATATTTT
d_call: TRBD1
clone_size: NA
j_call: TRBJ1-3
v_call: TRBV7-2

cdr3_aa: CASSSGVYSNQPQHF
cdr3_nt: TGTGCCAGCTCATCAGGGGTGTATAGCAATCAGCCCCAGCATTTT
d_call: NA
clone_size: NA
j_call: TRBJ1-5
v_call: TRBV18

cdr3_aa: CASSLATGGINEKLFF
cdr3_nt: TGTGCCAGCAGCTTGGCTACAGGGGGAATTAATGAAAAACTGTTTTTT
d_call: TRBD1
clone_size: few
j_call: TRBJ1-4
v_call: TRBV7-6

cdr3_aa: CASSQDSGLNTGELFF
cdr3_nt: TGCGCCAGCAGCCAAGATTCGGGGCTGAACACCGGGGAGCTGTTTTTT
d_call: NA
clone_size: many
j_call: TRBJ2-2
v_call: TRBV4-3

cdr3_aa: CASSQRRGIAGLNTDTQYF
cdr3_nt: TGTGCCAGCAGCCAACGCCGGGGGATAGCGGGTCTCAACACAGATACGCAGTATTTT
d_call: TRBD2
clone_size: few
j_call: TRBJ2-3
v_call: TRBV4-2

cdr3_aa: CSATTPNNQPQHF
cdr3_nt: TGCAGTGCAACAACACCGAACAATCAGCCCCAGCATTTT
d_call: NA
clone_size: NA
j_call: TRBJ1-5
v_call: TRBV20-1

cdr3_aa: CASTLASEQFF
cdr3_nt: TGTGCCAGCACCCTAGCCTCTGAGCAGTTCTTC
d_call: NA
clone_size: few
j_call: TRBJ2-1
v_call: TRBV6-2/TRBV6-3

cdr3_aa: CASSLDIRDTQYF
cdr3_nt: TGTGCCAGCAGCTTAGATATTAGAGATACGCAGTATTTT
d_call: NA
clone_size: many
j_call: TRBJ2-3
v_call: TRBV7-2

cdr3_aa: CSARGTGQVAYNEQFF
cdr3_nt: TGCAGTGCTAGGGGGACGGGACAGGTGGCCTACAATGAGCAGTTCTTC
d_call: TRBD1
clone_size: NA
j_call: TRBJ2-1
v_call: TRBV20-1

cdr3_aa: CASSEDRGPGDTIYF
cdr3_nt: TGTGCCAGCAGTGAGGACAGGGGGCCGGGGGACACCATATATTTT
d_call: TRBD1
clone_size: NA
j_call: TRBJ1-3
v_call: TRBV25-1

cdr3_aa: CASGGQANTEAFF
cdr3_nt: TGCGCCAGCGGTGGACAGGCAAACACTGAAGCTTTCTTT
d_call: TRBD1
clone_size: few
j_call: TRBJ1-1
v_call: TRBV5-1